This TCR beta chain appears in the sequencing data of a study of blood T cell repertoires in COVID-19. The CDR3 loop spans 15 amino acids. Trimming cost V 5 bases and J 10 bases; bases outside gene matches: 14. Germline values: CDR1 SGHRS, CDR2 YFSETQ. Profiled with immunoSEQ multiplex PCR; TCRdb holds only in-frame clones, not every one. Of about 210,000 clones detected, almost 85% appear once; the ten largest clones hold about 8%. J is TRBJ1-1 and V is TRBV5-1, with 10 bases fitting TRBD1. This receptor was obtained from a woman between 45 and 60 years old with active or convalescent COVID-19. What was sequenced was peripheral blood. CDR3: CASRESTGGKGVAFF. The CDR3 nucleotides read TGCGCCAGCAGGGAGTCGACAGGGGGCAAAGGGGTAGCTTTCTTT.